This TCR beta chain was found in a study of control samples from healthy donors and cancer patients. TCRdb keeps only in-frame clones here, not all; method: immunoSEQ multiplex PCR. Among 200,000 to 250,000 clones, 85% to 95% were seen once, and the ten largest hold about 1.6%. The V gene end was trimmed by 5 bases and the J gene end by 1 base; junction bases not matched to a gene: 4. The CDR3 has 16 amino acids. Germline V gene data show CDR1 as SGHVS and CDR2 as FNYEAQ. This chain connects TRBV7-6 to TRBJ2-3; 12 nucleotides line up with TRBD2. The sequence was obtained from a man aged 50-59 years in good health. Sequencing was done on a sample of blood. Here the CDR3 reads CASSPSGGARTDTQYF. Written as DNA, the CDR3 is TGTGCCAGCAGCCCTAGCGGGGGGGCCCGCACAGATACGCAGTATTTT.